The T cell receptor beta chain under discussion was sequenced for a study of shared clonotypes between healthy human individuals. Sequenced by immunoSEQ multiplex PCR; TCRdb stores in-frame clones only, minus some. The data show some 2,400,000 clones, with 90% to 97% seen just once and more than 0.1% held by the top ten. Turning to this clone: This CDR3 is also generated by other DNA sequences in the sample.

This TCR was recovered from a man younger than 35 in good health. The sequenced sample consisted of naive CD4+ T cells sorted from blood. Regarding subset: CD45RA+ positively selected.

Here the CDR3 DNA reads TGCGCCAGCAGTGCCGGTCTCCAAGAGACCCAGTACTTC. Translated: CASSAGLQETQYF. This chain links TRBV10-1 with TRBJ2-5; D is ambiguous. The CDR3 totals 13 residues. V lost 4 bases and J 1 base, leaving 7 bases between the germline ends. The germline CDR1 and CDR2 sequences are WNHNN and SYGVQD (reference sequence).